This TCR beta chain was identified in a study of T cell repertoires in cytomegalovirus infection. MiXCR, run by TCRdb on the reads, gives a single entry per CDR3 protein. The sample lists roughly 720,000 distinct CDR3 sequences, under 40% occurring once. This clonotype was seen a handful of times. V lost 3 bases and J 3 bases, leaving 8 bases between the germline ends. There are 12 residues in the CDR3. Germline loops: CDR1 DFQATT, CDR2 SNEGSKA (reference sequence). This receptor was taken from a human donor in good health (CMV status not recorded). Some clones in this sample may be carry-over from other donors' samples. The rearrangement joins TRBV20-1 to TRBJ2-5; D may be TRBD2 (6 bases). Specimen: PBMCs. CDR3: CSASSGEETQYF. The CDR3 DNA sequence: TGCAGTGCTAGCTCGGGGGAAGAGACCCAGTACTTC.